One and the same sample provided the 24 T cell receptor beta chains below, sequenced in a study of blood T cell repertoires in COVID-19. Profiling relied on immunoSEQ multiplex PCR, and the TCRdb table lists in-frame clones only, not all of them. The sample consists of 150,000 to 200,000 clones, roughly 88% of them appearing once. Sequencing was performed on PBMCs or T cells enriched from blood (not recorded which). The receptors were sampled from a man between 65 and 79 years old who had been exposed to COVID-19.

This clone appeared a few times. The chain links TRBV10-3 to TRBJ2-1, with D perhaps TRBD2 (6 bases). This CDR3 has 16 amino acids. V was shortened by 4 bases and J by 3 bases, with 16 bases between the two germline ends. Germline V lookup: CDR1 ENHRY, CDR2 SYGVKD. The chain's CDR3 is CAISVPEGRFYNEQFF. Here the CDR3 DNA reads TGTGCCATCAGTGTACCGGAGGGGAGATTCTACAATGAGCAGTTCTTC.

The V gene is TRBV12-5, the J gene TRBJ1-1, with D perhaps TRBD1 (6 bases). The ends were cut back, 1 base at V and 5 bases at J, with 14 bases in the middle. This CDR3 has 15 residues. The germline gives CDR1 LGHNT, CDR2 FRNRAP. The CDR3 DNA reads as TGTGCTAGTGGTTTGGAAGCAGGGGTTGGAACTGAAGCTTTCTTT. It is translated as CASGLEAGVGTEAFF.

This chain links TRBV2 with TRBJ1-1, with 7 bases that match TRBD1. The length of the CDR3 is 15 residues. The germline gives CDR1 SNHLY, CDR2 FYNNEI. Trimming took 11 bases from V and 1 from J; bases not matched to a gene: 13. The CDR3 is CACRGRQGSNTEAFF. The CDR3 DNA reads as TGTGCCTGCCGGGGGCGACAGGGATCGAACACTGAAGCTTTCTTT.

The table lists this clone with a count of one. The V gene is TRBV3-1 (or the pseudogene TRBV3-2), the J gene TRBJ1-1; TRBD1 is a possible D gene (5 bases). Germline CDR1 and CDR2: LGHDT and YNNKEL (reference sequence). Trimming cost V 4 bases and J 2 bases, with 11 bases left between them. CDR3 length: 14 amino acids. In DNA, the CDR3 is TGTGCCAGCAGCCCCTGGGGGGGAAACACTGAAGCTTTCTTT. It codes for CASSPWGGNTEAFF.

This chain uses TRBV30 with TRBJ1-1; D remains unclear. The CDR3 is made up of 12 amino acids. V gave up 2 bases and J gave up 10 bases, with 14 bases separating them. Germline V gene lookup returns CDR1 GTSNPN and CDR2 SVGIG (reference sequence). The CDR3 DNA reads as TGTGCCTGGAGTATGGGCAGAATCACAGCTTTCTTT. This codes for CAWSMGRITAFF.

The chain is built from TRBV28 and TRBJ2-7, with TRBD2 identical over 15 bases. V lost 3 bases, J lost 6 bases, and 3 bases stayed unmatched. Germline CDR1 MDHEN, CDR2 SYDVKM. The CDR3 is 15 amino acids. CDR3 sequence (DNA): TGTGCCAGCAGTTTCGGACTAGCGGGAGGGCGCGAGCAGTACTTC. Its translation: CASSFGLAGGREQYF.

This chain joins TRBV19 and TRBJ1-1; the D gene is possibly TRBD1 (6 bases). The CDR3 spans 16 residues. Trimming took off 6 bases at V and 6 bases at J, with 23 bases between the two ends. Germline V gene data show CDR1 as LNHDA and CDR2 as SQIVND (reference sequence). The CDR3: CASSPLRSGAFAEAFF. The CDR3, as DNA: TGTGCCAGTAGCCCCCTCCGCTCAGGGGCGTTCGCTGAAGCTTTCTTT.

This sequence joins TRBV7-2 and TRBJ2-1; 8 nucleotides agree with TRBD2. The junction had 7 bases not matched to a gene; V was cut back by 0 bases and J by 15 bases. The length of the CDR3 is 13 residues. The germline gives CDR1 SGHTA, CDR2 FQGNSA. The CDR3 DNA follows: TGTGCCAGCAGCTTAGCGCTAGTTAGCGGGACGTTCTTC. This gives the protein CASSLALVSGTFF. Combining the CDR3 with reference TRBV7-2 and TRBJ2-1 gives the whole variable domain GAGVSQSPSNKVTEKGKDVELRCDPISGHTALYWYRQSLGQGLEFLIYFQGNSAPDKSGLPSDRFSAERTGGSVSTLTIQRTQQEDSAVYLCASSLALVSGTFFGPGTRLTVL.

The J gene is TRBJ2-3, the V gene TRBV27; D may be TRBD2 (6 bases). Germline V gene lookup returns CDR1 MNHEY and CDR2 SMNVEV (reference sequence). The CDR3 consists of 18 residues. V gave up 5 bases and J gave up 1 base, with 22 bases separating them. CDR3: CASSQLSIRPGGTDTQYF. The DNA of the CDR3 is TGTGCCAGCAGTCAATTATCGATAAGACCGGGAGGCACAGATACGCAGTATTTT.

The rearrangement links TRBV6-5 to TRBJ1-1; D uncertain. The CDR3 covers 11 residues. CDR1 is MNHEY, CDR2 SVGAGI, per germline. Trimming cost V 6 bases and J 3 bases, with 5 bases left between them. CDR3 DNA: TGTGCCAGCAGACTGGACACTGAAGCTTTCTTT. Protein: CASRLDTEAFF.

The CDR3 here is CSASYENEKLFF. CDR3 nucleotide sequence: TGCAGTGCTAGTTACGAGAATGAAAAACTGTTTTTT. J is TRBJ1-4 and V is TRBV20-1; no reliable D call. Germline values: CDR1 DFQATT, CDR2 SNEGSKA (reference sequence). Trimming cost V 3 bases and J 5 bases, with 7 bases left between them. This CDR3 has 12 amino acids.

The chain uses TRBV19 and TRBJ2-7; D possibly corresponds to TRBD2 (7 bases). The V gene lost 6 bases and the J gene lost 6 bases, with 15 bases spanning the gap. Germline lookup yields CDR1 LNHDA and CDR2 SQIVND (reference sequence). The CDR3 has 13 amino acids. CDR3 residues: CASRKGGVGEQYF. Here the CDR3 DNA reads TGTGCCAGTAGGAAGGGGGGGGTCGGCGAGCAGTACTTC.

The chain recombines TRBV29-1 with TRBJ1-1, with a possible D match to TRBD1 (5 bases). With 1 base removed from V and 6 bases from J, the gap between germline ends came to 12 bases. Germline CDR1 is SQVTM and CDR2 is ANQGSEA. This CDR3 has 13 amino acids. The CDR3 nucleotides are TGCAGCGTTGAAGGCAGGGCCAACCCTGAAGCTTTCTTT. It encodes CSVEGRANPEAFF.

The chain links TRBV29-1 to TRBJ1-2; D gene uncertain. The germline V gene has CDR1 SQVTM and CDR2 ANQGSEA. CDR3 size: 12 residues. V was clipped by 7 bases and J by 6 bases, with 15 bases between them. The DNA for the CDR3 is TGCAGCGGTACCGGGGAGTGGGATGGCTACACCTTC. The encoded protein is CSGTGEWDGYTF. The whole variable domain, remainder taken from reference TRBV29-1 and TRBJ1-2, is SAVISQKPSRDICQRGTSLTIQCQVDSQVTMMFWYRQQPGQSLTLIATANQGSEATYESGFVIDKFPISRPNLTFSTLTVSNMSPEDSSIYLCSGTGEWDGYTFGSGTRLTVV.

The chain has TRBV24-1 and TRBJ1-1, with D uncertain. The CDR3 is 12 amino acids. Trimming removed 5 bases from V and 7 bases from J, with 10 bases in between. Germline lookup yields CDR1 KGHDR and CDR2 SFDVKD. In DNA form, the CDR3 reads TGTGCCACCAGTGGGGATGGAGGTGAAGCTTTCTTT. Its translation: CATSGDGGEAFF.

CDR3 sequence: CASSPYGLVGEQYF. The CDR3 DNA follows: TGTGCCAGCAGCCCCTACGGACTAGTTGGCGAGCAGTACTTC. The chain combines TRBV5-6 with TRBJ2-7, with 7 bases fitting TRBD2. Germline trimming cut 4 bases from V and 6 bases from J; bases unmatched to any gene: 10. Germline V lookup: CDR1 SGHDT, CDR2 YYEEEE. The CDR3 is 14 residues long.

The chain is built from TRBV4-1 and TRBJ1-6, with TRBD1 matching over 10 bases. The junction had 8 bases not matched to a gene; V was cut back by 3 bases and J by 9 bases. Per germline, CDR1 MGHRA and CDR2 YSYEKL. This CDR3 has 16 residues. CDR3 bases: TGCGCCAGCAGCCAGACAATGGGACAGGGGACTTCACCCCTCCACTTT. Its protein product is CASSQTMGQGTSPLHF.

The J gene is TRBJ2-1, the V gene TRBV4-1; D perhaps matches TRBD2 (5 bases). V dropped 1 base and J dropped 1 base, with 11 bases sitting between them. The CDR3 is 16 residues long. Looked up from germline, CDR1 is MGHRA and CDR2 is YSYEKL. The CDR3 loop is CASSQGVGLSYNEQFF. CDR3 sequence (DNA): TGCGCCAGCAGCCAAGGTGTAGGACTGTCCTACAATGAGCAGTTCTTC.

This clone was recorded a few times. The rearrangement joins TRBV28 to TRBJ1-2; 7 bases match TRBD1. After removal of 3 bases from V and 8 bases from J, the junction contained 6 bases not matched to a gene. The CDR3 has 13 residues. Germline V CDR1 and CDR2: MDHEN, SYDVKM. CDR3 region: CASSFYVGGGYTF. The CDR3 nucleotides read TGTGCCAGCAGTTTCTATGTAGGGGGCGGCTACACCTTC.

This clone was seen only a few times. V usage is TRBV5-5 and J usage is TRBJ1-4; tentative D call: TRBD1 (5 bases). CDR3 length: 15 amino acids. The V and J ends lost 4 bases and 6 bases respectively, with 16 bases between them. Germline CDR1 and CDR2: SGHKS and YYEKEE (reference sequence). The CDR3 sequence is CASSLGGGPHEKLFF. The CDR3 DNA sequence: TGTGCCAGCAGCCTGGGGGGAGGGCCCCATGAAAAACTGTTTTTT.

The chain is built from TRBV27 and TRBJ2-1, with TRBD1 matching 8 bases. This CDR3 comprises 16 residues. Trimming took 1 base from V and 5 from J; bases not matched to a gene: 7. Germline assignment: CDR1 MNHEY and CDR2 SMNVEV (reference sequence). CDR3 sequence: CASSLFQGAGDNEQFF. In DNA form, the CDR3 reads TGTGCCAGCAGTTTATTCCAGGGGGCAGGGGACAATGAGCAGTTCTTC.

This rearrangement joins TRBV5-4 to TRBJ1-2; D not resolved. V lost 3 bases, J lost 7 bases, and 10 bases lay in between. The CDR3 has 12 amino acids. Germline values: CDR1 SGHNT, CDR2 YYREEE (reference sequence). The CDR3 is CASSSPYSGYTF. CDR3 nucleotide sequence: TGTGCCAGCAGCTCCCCTTACAGTGGCTACACCTTC.

V and J are TRBV2 and TRBJ2-2, with a weak D call TRBD1 (6 bases). Trimming shortened V by 6 bases and J by 7 bases, and 15 bases separated the two germline ends. Germline assignment: CDR1 SNHLY and CDR2 FYNNEI. The CDR3 contains 14 residues. The CDR3 protein is CASRARDTSGELFF. The CDR3 nucleotides read TGTGCCAGCAGAGCCCGGGACACAAGCGGGGAGCTGTTTTTT.

This chain joins TRBV6-5 and TRBJ1-5, with D possibly being TRBD1 (6 bases). Per germline, CDR1 MNHEY and CDR2 SVGAGI. The CDR3 covers 15 residues. Deletions cut 8 bases from V and 7 bases from J, with 21 bases between. The CDR3 DNA sequence: TGTGCCAGCGGCGGACTAGCACAGGGAGGCCAGCCCCAGCATTTT. Residues: CASGGLAQGGQPQHF.